The following is a TCR beta chain sequence with its context. Its antigen is currently unknown. V lost 5 bases and J 4 bases, leaving 17 bases between the germline ends. CDR1 and CDR2 from the germline V gene are KGHSH and LQKENI. This CDR3 has 15 residues. Data came from immunoSEQ multiplex PCR; TCRdb stores just in-frame clones and leaves some out. This repertoire shows 100,000 to 150,000 clones, more than 70% found once; its top ten account for 4% to 5%. These data originate in a study of T cell responses to AZD1222 COVID-19 vaccine. Study observations and caveats: In the spike-specific TCR repertoire, nearly half reportedly target unmutated variant regions. Repertoires were obtained only post-peak T cell response. At 160-218 and 743-854, vaccine-associated CD4 TCRs were dominant, and they spanned spike. Most donors were white British and more were female, and clonal diversity was possibly underestimated.

The receptor was isolated from an adult in good health. The chain uses TRBV18 and TRBJ1-2; possibly TRBD1 for D (6 bases). Sequencing used peripheral blood, obtained on day 0 of AZD1222 vaccination. CDR3 nucleotide sequence: TGTGCCAGCTCATCGCGACAGGAAGCAAGCTATGGCTACACCTTC. It translates to CASSSRQEASYGYTF.